These T cell receptor beta chains were read from a single sample in a study of blood T cell repertoires in COVID-19. The data were produced by immunoSEQ multiplex PCR, yet TCRdb's version contains in-frame clones alone and is incomplete. The sample includes about 300,000 clones, 85% of them seen just once. The sequenced material came from PBMCs or T cells enriched from blood (not recorded which). All receptors derive from a woman aged 50 to 65 who had recovered from COVID-19. CDR3s include the opening cysteine and the closing phenylalanine or tryptophan. D genes are given only for firm matches. Only some rows state a clone size, as once, few, many or a class for expanded clones.

clone size: -; V gene: TRBV7-9; CDR3 length: 14; D gene: -; J gene: TRBJ1-1; CDR3 DNA: TGTGCCAGCAGCACCTACAGGGATGAGACTGAAGCTTTCTTT; CDR3 protein: CASSTYRDETEAFF
clone size: -; V gene: TRBV7-7; CDR3 length: 16; D gene: TRBD1; J gene: TRBJ2-2; CDR3 DNA: TGTGCCAGCAGCTCTTGGACAGGGGGGAACACCGGGGAGCTGTTTTTT; CDR3 protein: CASSSWTGGNTGELFF
clone size: -; V gene: TRBV19; CDR3 length: 16; D gene: -; J gene: TRBJ1-3; CDR3 DNA: TGTGCCAGTAGTATGCCCAGGGCGAGCTCTGGAAACACCATATATTTT; CDR3 protein: CASSMPRASSGNTIYF
clone size: -; V gene: TRBV19; CDR3 length: 17; D gene: TRBD1; J gene: TRBJ1-5; CDR3 DNA: TGTGCCAGTAGTATAGATATAAAGAGACAGGGGTTTCAGCCCCAGCATTTT; CDR3 protein: CASSIDIKRQGFQPQHF
clone size: -; V gene: TRBV5-4; CDR3 length: 14; D gene: TRBD1; J gene: TRBJ2-5; CDR3 DNA: TGTGCCAGCAGCCAACCGGGACAGGGAAGGGCCCAGTACTTC; CDR3 protein: CASSQPGQGRAQYF
clone size: -; V gene: TRBV2; CDR3 length: 15; D gene: TRBD1; J gene: TRBJ1-1; CDR3 DNA: TGTGCCAGCACCTTGTCCCGGGACAGAAATAATGAAGCTTTCTTT; CDR3 protein: CASTLSRDRNNEAFF
clone size: -; V gene: TRBV19; CDR3 length: 12; D gene: -; J gene: TRBJ2-1; CDR3 DNA: TGTGCCAGTAGATACGGACAAGGTGAGCAGTTCTTC; CDR3 protein: CASRYGQGEQFF
clone size: -; V gene: TRBV2; CDR3 length: 14; D gene: TRBD1; J gene: TRBJ1-5; CDR3 DNA: TGTGCCAGCAGTGGGACAGGGAGAGATCAGCCCCAGCATTTT; CDR3 protein: CASSGTGRDQPQHF
clone size: few; V gene: TRBV27; CDR3 length: 13; D gene: -; J gene: TRBJ1-1; CDR3 DNA: TGTGCCAGCAGTCACAGGGAATCCACTGAAGCTTTCTTT; CDR3 protein: CASSHRESTEAFF
clone size: -; V gene: TRBV6-5; CDR3 length: 14; D gene: TRBD1; J gene: TRBJ2-7; CDR3 DNA: TGTGCCAGCAGTCTCCGGACAGGGGGCGGCGAGCAGTACTTC; CDR3 protein: CASSLRTGGGEQYF
clone size: -; V gene: TRBV18; CDR3 length: 12; D gene: TRBD1; J gene: TRBJ2-3; CDR3 DNA: TGTGCCAGCTCTCACGGACAGGGGTCTCTGTATTTT; CDR3 protein: CASSHGQGSLYF
clone size: -; V gene: TRBV5-8; CDR3 length: 16; D gene: TRBD1; J gene: TRBJ2-3; CDR3 DNA: TGTGCCAGCAGCTTGCGCTCAGGGGGCGCGGGAGATACGCAGTATTTT; CDR3 protein: CASSLRSGGAGDTQYF
clone size: -; V gene: TRBV25-1; CDR3 length: 13; D gene: -; J gene: TRBJ2-7; CDR3 DNA: TGTGCCAGCAGTGAATTTGGCTCAGGCGAGCAGTACTTC; CDR3 protein: CASSEFGSGEQYF
clone size: -; V gene: TRBV5-1; CDR3 length: 15; D gene: -; J gene: TRBJ2-5; CDR3 DNA: TGCGCCAGCAGCTTCGGTGGGGGGACTCAAGAGACCCAGTACTTC; CDR3 protein: CASSFGGGTQETQYF
clone size: -; V gene: TRBV28; CDR3 length: 13; D gene: -; J gene: TRBJ1-1; CDR3 DNA: TGTGCCAGCATTCCCCGAGGGGAGGAGGAAGCTTTCTTT; CDR3 protein: CASIPRGEEEAFF
clone size: -; V gene: TRBV12-3/TRBV12-4; CDR3 length: 13; D gene: TRBD1; J gene: TRBJ1-5; CDR3 DNA: TGTGCCAGCAGGGGACAGGGTGACCAGCCCCAGCATTTT; CDR3 protein: CASRGQGDQPQHF
clone size: -; V gene: TRBV5-1; CDR3 length: 12; D gene: -; J gene: TRBJ2-5; CDR3 DNA: TGCGCCAGCAGTGAATCACAGGAGACCCAGTACTTC; CDR3 protein: CASSESQETQYF
clone size: few; V gene: TRBV30; CDR3 length: 13; D gene: -; J gene: TRBJ1-4; CDR3 DNA: TGTGCCGGAAGCGACCGAGTTAATGAAAAACTGTTTTTT; CDR3 protein: CAGSDRVNEKLFF
clone size: many; V gene: TRBV5-1; CDR3 length: 15; D gene: TRBD1; J gene: TRBJ1-2; CDR3 DNA: TGCGCCAGCAGCTTCGTTACAGGGGGCGCAGAGGGCTACACCTTC; CDR3 protein: CASSFVTGGAEGYTF
clone size: -; V gene: TRBV7-8; CDR3 length: 14; D gene: -; J gene: TRBJ2-7; CDR3 DNA: TGTGCCAGCAGCGTCAGTGGGGACTCAGGGGAGCAGTACTTC; CDR3 protein: CASSVSGDSGEQYF
clone size: -; V gene: TRBV5-4; CDR3 length: 14; D gene: -; J gene: TRBJ2-3; CDR3 DNA: TGTGCCAGCAGCTTGGGGGCTGAGACAGATACGCAGTATTTT; CDR3 protein: CASSLGAETDTQYF
clone size: -; V gene: TRBV9; CDR3 length: 15; D gene: -; J gene: TRBJ1-4; CDR3 DNA: TGTGCCAGCAGCTCTAGTTCCCGGCTTAATGAAAAACTGTTTTTT; CDR3 protein: CASSSSSRLNEKLFF
clone size: -; V gene: TRBV9; CDR3 length: 17; D gene: TRBD2; J gene: TRBJ2-1; CDR3 DNA: TGTGCCAGCAGCGTTACTCCCGGGACTAGGGGCCACAATGAGCAGTTCTTC; CDR3 protein: CASSVTPGTRGHNEQFF
clone size: -; V gene: TRBV19; CDR3 length: 15; D gene: -; J gene: TRBJ1-2; CDR3 DNA: TGTGCCAGTAAGAGAAGGGAGGGAGGTAAAGATGGCTACACCTTC; CDR3 protein: CASKRREGGKDGYTF
clone size: -; V gene: TRBV7-2; CDR3 length: 15; D gene: TRBD2; J gene: TRBJ2-1; CDR3 DNA: TGTGCCAGCAGCTTAGATCTAGCGGGCAACAATGAGCAGTTCTTC; CDR3 protein: CASSLDLAGNNEQFF
clone size: -; V gene: TRBV6-4; CDR3 length: 15; D gene: TRBD1; J gene: TRBJ2-2; CDR3 DNA: TGTGCCAGCAGTGCGGGACAGGGTAACACCGGGGAGCTGTTTTTT; CDR3 protein: CASSAGQGNTGELFF
clone size: few; V gene: TRBV4-3; CDR3 length: 15; D gene: -; J gene: TRBJ1-1; CDR3 DNA: TGCGCCAGCAGCCAAGTGGGACACGGGAACACTGAAGCTTTCTTT; CDR3 protein: CASSQVGHGNTEAFF
clone size: -; V gene: TRBV19; CDR3 length: 13; D gene: -; J gene: TRBJ1-5; CDR3 DNA: TGTGCCAGTAGTATGGTCAATGGCAGGCCCCAGCATTTT; CDR3 protein: CASSMVNGRPQHF
clone size: -; V gene: TRBV18; CDR3 length: 14; D gene: -; J gene: TRBJ1-2; CDR3 DNA: TGTGCCAGCTCCCGAAACATGAACAACTATGGCTACACCTTC; CDR3 protein: CASSRNMNNYGYTF
clone size: -; V gene: TRBV5-1; CDR3 length: 12; D gene: -; J gene: TRBJ2-5; CDR3 DNA: TGCGCCAGCAGTATAGATGGAGAGACCCAGTACTTC; CDR3 protein: CASSIDGETQYF
clone size: -; V gene: TRBV4-1; CDR3 length: 20; D gene: -; J gene: TRBJ1-3; CDR3 DNA: TGCGCCAGCAGCCCGGCGGGGGGGATCAGGATCCGGGATACTGGAAACACCATATATTTT; CDR3 protein: CASSPAGGIRIRDTGNTIYF
clone size: -; V gene: TRBV30; CDR3 length: 15; D gene: -; J gene: TRBJ1-5; CDR3 DNA: TGTGCCTGGAGTGTAGCCAGGGACAACAATCAGCCCCAGCATTTT; CDR3 protein: CAWSVARDNNQPQHF
clone size: -; V gene: TRBV19; CDR3 length: 15; D gene: -; J gene: TRBJ2-2; CDR3 DNA: TGTGCCAGTAGTATTAAAGCAGGGCCGTGGGGGGAGCTGTTTTTT; CDR3 protein: CASSIKAGPWGELFF
clone size: -; V gene: TRBV18; CDR3 length: 15; D gene: TRBD1; J gene: TRBJ1-2; CDR3 DNA: TGTGCCAGCTCACCAGGCGCGGGACAGGGGTATGGCTACACCTTC; CDR3 protein: CASSPGAGQGYGYTF
clone size: -; V gene: TRBV28; CDR3 length: 14; D gene: -; J gene: TRBJ1-1; CDR3 DNA: TGTGCCAGCACCCCGGGGGGGATTACCACTGAAGCTTTCTTT; CDR3 protein: CASTPGGITTEAFF
clone size: -; V gene: TRBV30; CDR3 length: 14; D gene: -; J gene: TRBJ1-6; CDR3 DNA: TGTGCCTGGAGCGCCGGGACAAACCATTCACCCCTCCACTTT; CDR3 protein: CAWSAGTNHSPLHF
clone size: -; V gene: TRBV2; CDR3 length: 13; D gene: -; J gene: TRBJ1-1; CDR3 DNA: TGTGCCAGCAGGCTGGAGGGGAACACTGAAGCTTTCTTT; CDR3 protein: CASRLEGNTEAFF
clone size: -; V gene: TRBV24-1; CDR3 length: 14; D gene: -; J gene: TRBJ2-2; CDR3 DNA: TGTGCCACCAGTTCGGACTCGAACACCGGGGAGCTGTTTTTT; CDR3 protein: CATSSDSNTGELFF
clone size: once; V gene: TRBV15; CDR3 length: 15; D gene: -; J gene: TRBJ1-4; CDR3 DNA: TGTGCCACCAGCAGCAAACAGGGAATCGAGGAAAAACTGTTTTTT; CDR3 protein: CATSSKQGIEEKLFF
clone size: once; V gene: TRBV27; CDR3 length: 16; D gene: -; J gene: TRBJ2-2; CDR3 DNA: TGTGCCAGCAGTTTATCAATCGGGGATTACACCGGGGAGCTGTTTTTT; CDR3 protein: CASSLSIGDYTGELFF
clone size: -; V gene: TRBV19; CDR3 length: 14; D gene: -; J gene: TRBJ1-1; CDR3 DNA: TGTGCCAGTAGTATTTCGGGGGTCAGCACTGAAGCTTTCTTT; CDR3 protein: CASSISGVSTEAFF
clone size: -; V gene: TRBV30; CDR3 length: 11; D gene: -; J gene: TRBJ2-5; CDR3 DNA: TGTGCCTGGAGTGTACGGGAGACCCAGTACTTC; CDR3 protein: CAWSVRETQYF
clone size: -; V gene: TRBV9; CDR3 length: 15; D gene: -; J gene: TRBJ2-5; CDR3 DNA: TGTGCCAGCACAACAGACCCAGGGTTTCGAGAGACCCAGTACTTC; CDR3 protein: CASTTDPGFRETQYF
clone size: -; V gene: TRBV7-6; CDR3 length: 14; D gene: -; J gene: TRBJ1-1; CDR3 DNA: TGTGCCAGCAGCCCCATGGACAGTTTGGGTGAAGCTTTCTTT; CDR3 protein: CASSPMDSLGEAFF
clone size: -; V gene: TRBV5-1; CDR3 length: 16; D gene: TRBD1; J gene: TRBJ2-2; CDR3 DNA: TGCGCCAGCAGCTTGGAAGTGACAGGGAGCACCGGGGAGCTGTTTTTT; CDR3 protein: CASSLEVTGSTGELFF
clone size: -; V gene: TRBV28; CDR3 length: 14; D gene: -; J gene: TRBJ1-2; CDR3 DNA: TGTGCCAGCAGTTTATATGCAGTGGCCTATGGCTACACCTTC; CDR3 protein: CASSLYAVAYGYTF
clone size: -; V gene: TRBV30; CDR3 length: 15; D gene: -; J gene: TRBJ2-6; CDR3 DNA: TGTGCCTGGAGAAAAAACAGGGCTGGGGCCAACGTCCTGACTTTC; CDR3 protein: CAWRKNRAGANVLTF
clone size: -; V gene: TRBV19; CDR3 length: 11; D gene: -; J gene: TRBJ2-7; CDR3 DNA: TGTGCCAGTAGCGACAGCTACGAGCAGTACTTC; CDR3 protein: CASSDSYEQYF
clone size: -; V gene: TRBV10-3; CDR3 length: 15; D gene: -; J gene: TRBJ2-3; CDR3 DNA: TGTGCCATCAGTGTTAGACAGACTAGCACAGATACGCAGTATTTT; CDR3 protein: CAISVRQTSTDTQYF
clone size: -; V gene: TRBV5-8; CDR3 length: 13; D gene: -; J gene: TRBJ2-3; CDR3 DNA: TGTGCCAGCAGCTTGCGGAGCACAGATACGCAGTATTTT; CDR3 protein: CASSLRSTDTQYF
clone size: -; V gene: TRBV28; CDR3 length: 14; D gene: TRBD1; J gene: TRBJ1-2; CDR3 DNA: TGTGCCAGCAGGGGACAGGGTCTTAACTATGGCTACACCTTC; CDR3 protein: CASRGQGLNYGYTF
clone size: -; V gene: TRBV14; CDR3 length: 16; D gene: TRBD1; J gene: TRBJ1-5; CDR3 DNA: TGTGCCAGCAGGGGACGGACAGGGGGTAGCAATCAGCCCCAGCATTTT; CDR3 protein: CASRGRTGGSNQPQHF
clone size: few; V gene: TRBV10-2; CDR3 length: 13; D gene: TRBD1; J gene: TRBJ1-3; CDR3 DNA: TGCGCCAGCAGACAGGGGTCTGGAAACACCATATATTTT; CDR3 protein: CASRQGSGNTIYF
clone size: -; V gene: TRBV30; CDR3 length: 13; D gene: -; J gene: TRBJ2-7; CDR3 DNA: TGTGCCTGGAGAGACAGCCGTTTATCAGGGCAGTACTTC; CDR3 protein: CAWRDSRLSGQYF